What follows are 7 T cell receptor beta chains derived from one specimen sequenced in a study of blood T cell repertoires in COVID-19. Generated by immunoSEQ multiplex PCR, the TCRdb table keeps only in-frame clones and is missing some. The sample includes 200,000 to 250,000 clones, 80% to 85% seen only once; the top ten take around 10%. The sample taken for sequencing was PBMCs or T cells enriched from blood (not recorded which). Every receptor here comes from a woman between 45 and 60 years old with acute COVID-19.

The chain uses TRBV6-5 and TRBJ2-7, with a possible D match to TRBD2 (6 bases). Trimming took off 0 bases at V and 4 bases at J, with 13 bases between the two ends. Germline V gene lookup returns CDR1 MNHEY and CDR2 SVGAGI. The CDR3 contains 15 residues. CDR3 amino acids: CASSYSEGRAYEQYF. Written as DNA, the CDR3 is TGTGCCAGCAGTTACTCGGAGGGCAGGGCTTACGAGCAGTACTTC.

The rearrangement joins TRBV6-5 to TRBJ1-3; D ambiguous. Deletions cut 6 bases from V and 1 base from J, with 7 bases between. Germline CDR1 and CDR2: MNHEY and SVGAGI. The CDR3 spans 13 residues. CDR3 in DNA: TGTGCCAGCAGCTCGGGGTCTGGAAACACCATATATTTT. Amino acids: CASSSGSGNTIYF.

The rearrangement joins TRBV28 to TRBJ1-1; no clear D gene. The length of the CDR3 is 16 residues. V gave up 8 bases and J gave up 0 bases, with 19 bases separating them. Germline assignment: CDR1 MDHEN and CDR2 SYDVKM. The CDR3 nucleotides are TGTGCCAGCGGACTAGGCGGTTTCGCTTTGAACACTGAAGCTTTCTTT. It specifies CASGLGGFALNTEAFF. Based on the CDR3 plus reference TRBV28 and TRBJ1-1, the full variable domain is DVKVTQSSRYLVKRTGEKVFLECVQDMDHENMFWYRQDPGLGLRLIYFSYDVKMKEKGDIPEGYSVSREKKERFSLILESASTNQTSMYLCASGLGGFALNTEAFFGQGTRLTVV.

There are a few counts of this clone. V gene TRBV7-2 combines with J gene TRBJ1-2; D might be TRBD1 (5 bases). The CDR3 is 14 residues long. Germline V gene sequence: CDR1 SGHTA, CDR2 FQGNSA. Trimming left V 5 bases short and J 4 bases short, with 14 bases between. The DNA for the CDR3 is TGTGCCAGCAGCAACAAGGAGGGACTCTATGGCTACACCTTC. This gives the protein CASSNKEGLYGYTF.

The V and J genes are TRBV3-1 (or the pseudogene TRBV3-2) and TRBJ1-5; maybe TRBD1 (5 bases). The germline gives CDR1 LGHDT, CDR2 YNNKEL (reference sequence). The CDR3 is 14 amino acids. Deletions cut 4 bases from V and 2 bases from J, with 9 bases between. CDR3: CASSPGNGNQPQHF. The CDR3 DNA sequence: TGTGCCAGCAGCCCAGGGAATGGCAATCAGCCCCAGCATTTT.

CDR3 sequence (DNA): TGTGCCATCAGTGACCAGGGTAACTATGGCTACACCTTC. Translated: CAISDQGNYGYTF. V gene TRBV10-3 combines with J gene TRBJ1-2; D possibly corresponds to TRBD1 (5 bases). Germline V CDR1 and CDR2: ENHRY, SYGVKD. Trimming stripped 3 bases from V and 1 base from J, with 6 bases between. CDR3 length equals 13 residues.

The genes are TRBV7-3 and TRBJ2-1; 9 nucleotides match TRBD2. V dropped 1 base and J dropped 4; count of bases not matched to a gene: 5. The CDR3 length is 16 residues. The germline CDR1 and CDR2 sequences are SGHTA and FQGTGA. CDR3 in amino acids: CASSLRGTSSYNEQFF. Here the CDR3 DNA reads TGTGCCAGCAGCTTAAGAGGGACTAGCAGTTACAATGAGCAGTTCTTC. The complete variable domain, with remaining parts taken from reference TRBV7-3 and TRBJ2-1, reads GAGVSQTPSNKVTEKGKYVELRCDPISGHTALYWYRQSLGQGPEFLIYFQGTGAADDSGLPNDRFFAVRPEGSVSTLKIQRTERGDSAVYLCASSLRGTSSYNEQFFGPGTRLTVL.